Included here is one TCR beta chain sequence, with context. This specimen comes from a study of blood T cell repertoires in COVID-19. The repertoire was sequenced with immunoSEQ multiplex PCR; TCRdb's copy has only in-frame clones and lacks some. In the table there are 150,000 to 200,000 clones, 65% to 80% of which are singletons. Looked up from germline, CDR1 is SGHNT and CDR2 is YYREEE (reference sequence). The CDR3 runs to 15 residues. Unmatched junction bases numbered 7, after V lost 4 bases and J lost 3 bases. The chain recombines TRBV5-4 with TRBJ1-2; 9 nucleotides line up with TRBD1. The receptor was isolated from a woman aged 50 to 60 with acute COVID-19. The sequencing sample was made of PBMCs or T cells enriched from blood (not recorded which). The CDR3 protein is CASSLRDRDHYGYTF. CDR3 nucleotide sequence: TGTGCCAGCAGCCTCCGGGACAGGGACCACTATGGCTACACCTTC.